This T cell receptor beta chain was found in a study of technical replicates of blood from a few donors. The method was immunoSEQ multiplex PCR; TCRdb's version includes in-frame clones alone and lacks a portion of them. The table lists about 97,000 clones, roughly 95% of them singletons, with under 0.45% in the top ten. V lost 2 bases and J 3 bases, leaving 14 bases between the germline ends. The germline V gene encodes CDR1 LNHNV and CDR2 YYDKDF (reference sequence). The CDR3 runs 16 residues. This clone was observed a single time. The chain carries TRBV15 and TRBJ1-5; possibly TRBD1 for D (6 bases). The clonotype originates from a human donor in good health. The sample consisted of T cells isolated from PBMCs. The CDR3 is CATSRNTGGNNQPQHF. Here the CDR3 DNA reads TGTGCCACCAGCAGAAATACGGGGGGCAACAATCAGCCCCAGCATTTT.